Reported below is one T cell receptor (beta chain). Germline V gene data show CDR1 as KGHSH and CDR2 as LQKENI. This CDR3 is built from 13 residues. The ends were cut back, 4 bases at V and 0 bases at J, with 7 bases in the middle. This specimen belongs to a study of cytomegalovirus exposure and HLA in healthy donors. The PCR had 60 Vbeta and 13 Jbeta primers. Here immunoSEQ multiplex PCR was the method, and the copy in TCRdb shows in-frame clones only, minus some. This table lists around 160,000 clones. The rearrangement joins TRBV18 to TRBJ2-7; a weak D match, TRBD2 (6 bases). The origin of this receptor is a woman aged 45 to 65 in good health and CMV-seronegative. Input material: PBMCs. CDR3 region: CASSLAASYEQYF. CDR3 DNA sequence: TGTGCCAGCTCACTAGCGGCCTCCTACGAGCAGTACTTC.